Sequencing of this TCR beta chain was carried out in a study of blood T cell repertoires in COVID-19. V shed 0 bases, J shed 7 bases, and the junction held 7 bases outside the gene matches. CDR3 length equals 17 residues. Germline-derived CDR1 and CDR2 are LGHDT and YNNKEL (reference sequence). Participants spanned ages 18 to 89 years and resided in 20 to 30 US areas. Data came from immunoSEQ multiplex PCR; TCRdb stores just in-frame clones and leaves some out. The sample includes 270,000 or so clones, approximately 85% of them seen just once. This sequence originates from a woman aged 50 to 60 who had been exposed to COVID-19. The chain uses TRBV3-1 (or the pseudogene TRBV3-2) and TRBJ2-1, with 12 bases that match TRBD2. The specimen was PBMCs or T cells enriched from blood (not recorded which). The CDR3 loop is CASSQEWLAGGSNEQFF. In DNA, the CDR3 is TGTGCCAGCAGCCAAGAGTGGCTAGCGGGGGGGAGTAATGAGCAGTTCTTC.